This T cell receptor beta chain was captured by sequencing in a study of blood T cells in healthy people across ages. Points from the study as a whole: Estimates of diversity drawn from one million T cells were considered underestimates.

The use of a sample-barcoded 5' primer and a J-beta primer mix characterized a second PCR of roughly 7 to 11 cycles. The template-switch adaptor was a 5' adaptor with 12 random nucleotides. It tagged each cDNA molecule. TCRdb reprocessed the 5' RACE reads via MiXCR and lists one record per CDR3 protein. The table includes roughly 2 million distinct CDR3 sequences, 40% to 55% detected once. The authors extracted at least 6 micrograms of total RNA per sample. A note on this clonotype: Its antigen remains unknown.

This receptor was identified in a middle-aged woman in good health. Sequences were obtained from blood.

The CDR3: CASSVGTSGRRDEQFF. The CDR3 bases are TGCGCCAGCAGTGTAGGGACTAGCGGCCGTCGGGATGAGCAGTTCTTC. The chain carries TRBV10-1 and TRBJ2-1; 11 bases fit TRBD2. With V trimmed by 4 bases and J by 8 bases, 10 bases remained unmatched. The germline V gene encodes CDR1 WNHNN and CDR2 SYGVQD (reference sequence). The CDR3 sequence is 16 residues long.